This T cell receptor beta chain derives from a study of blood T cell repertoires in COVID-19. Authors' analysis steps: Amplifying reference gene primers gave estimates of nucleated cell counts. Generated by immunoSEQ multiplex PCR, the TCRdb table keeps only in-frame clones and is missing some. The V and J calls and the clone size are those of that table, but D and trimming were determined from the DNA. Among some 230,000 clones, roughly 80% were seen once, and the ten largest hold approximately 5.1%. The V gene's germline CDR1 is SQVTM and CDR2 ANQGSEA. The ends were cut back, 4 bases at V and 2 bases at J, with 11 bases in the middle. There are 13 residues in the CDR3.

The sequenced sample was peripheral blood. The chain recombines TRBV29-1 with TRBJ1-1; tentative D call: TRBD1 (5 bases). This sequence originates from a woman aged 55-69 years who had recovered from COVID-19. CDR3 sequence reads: CSVATQGNTEAFF. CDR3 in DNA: TGCAGCGTTGCCACGCAGGGAAACACTGAAGCTTTCTTT.